The sequence of this T cell receptor beta chain was determined in a study of T-cell reconstitution after alpha-beta-depleted transplantation in children. Trimming at V came to 1 base and at J to 6 bases, leaving 8 bases not matched to a gene. This CDR3 has 15 residues. Germline V CDR1 and CDR2: SGHVS, FNYEAQ. This clonotype appeared a few times. TCRbeta library construction was performed incorporating unique molecular identifiers. TCRdb re-analysed the PCR reads in MiXCR, keeping a single row per CDR3 protein. The sample has some 590,000 distinct CDR3 sequences, 10% to 13% seen once; the top ten hold about 4%.

The material sequenced was PBMCs from the stem cell graft donor, taken from the stem cell graft. The clonotype originates from a human donor who donated a stem cell graft to a child with acute myeloid leukemia. The chain uses TRBV7-6 and TRBJ2-7, with TRBD2 matching over 8 bases. The CDR3 DNA reads as TGTGCCAGCAGCTTAGGGACAGCGGGAGACGGCGAGCAGTACTTC. Its translation is CASSLGTAGDGEQYF. Full variable domain (rest looked up from reference TRBV7-6 and TRBJ2-7): GAGVSQSPRYKVTKRGQDVALRCDPISGHVSLYWYRQALGQGPEFLTYFNYEAQQDKSGLPNDRFSAERPEGSISTLTIQRTEQRDSAMYRCASSLGTAGDGEQYFGPGTRLTVT.